These 22 T cell receptor beta chains were sequenced from one sample in a study of T cells in Graves' hyperthyroidism and ophthalmopathy. Amplified TCR beta CDR3 regions derived from RNA transcripts. A first-round RT-PCR of the TCR CDR3 used the HTBI primer set. Each CDR3 protein is one row after TCRdb ran MiXCR on the multiplex PCR reads. The sample consists of nearly 750,000 distinct CDR3 sequences, 35% of them appearing once. Sequencing used blood. The receptor set was obtained from a woman aged 40 to 50 with Graves' hyperthyroidism.

This clonotype occurred a few times. V and J are TRBV20-1 and TRBJ2-7; TRBD2 agrees at 7 bases. Per germline, CDR1 DFQATT and CDR2 SNEGSKA (reference sequence). The V gene end was trimmed by 0 bases and the J gene end by 3 bases; junction bases not matched to a gene: 14. The CDR3 runs to 17 residues. The CDR3 region is CSARDWRAGDGNYEQYF. In nucleotides, the CDR3 is TGCAGTGCTAGAGATTGGCGGGCGGGAGATGGTAACTACGAGCAGTACTTC.

This clonotype was picked up a small number of times. The gene calls are TRBV20-1 and TRBJ1-1; no definite D call. The CDR3 sequence is 15 residues long. Germline assignment: CDR1 DFQATT and CDR2 SNEGSKA (reference sequence). Trimming took 6 bases from V and 0 from J, leaving 17 bases between them. In DNA form, the CDR3 reads TGCAGTGCCCTCCCGACTTTTTTAATGAACACTGAAGCTTTCTTT. This codes for CSALPTFLMNTEAFF.

The rearrangement uses TRBV14 and TRBJ1-2; a possible D gene is TRBD1 (6 bases). This CDR3 is 17 amino acids long. Germline V lookup: CDR1 SGHDN, CDR2 FVKESK. The germline V and J ends were trimmed by 6 bases and 4 bases, with 24 bases remaining between them. CDR3 in DNA: TGTGCCAGCAGTCCCAAAACACAGGGACTTCGGGGCTATGGCTACACCTTC. This gives the protein CASSPKTQGLRGYGYTF.

V gene TRBV2 combines with J gene TRBJ2-5, with 16 bases lining up with TRBD2. TRBJ2-1 matches the DNA end more closely, so the J call is doubtful. Germline lookup yields CDR1 SNHLY and CDR2 FYNNEI. CDR3 length: 15 amino acids. The CDR3 DNA sequence: TGTGCCAGCGAGACCGGGACTAGCGGGGGGGCAGAGCAGTTCTTC. As protein: CASETGTSGGAEQFF.

This clonotype has at least ten counts. The CDR3 DNA is TGTGCCCCAGGTGGGAAGACCCAGTACTTC. This translates into CAPGGKTQYF. The V and J genes are TRBV24-1 and TRBJ2-5; unclear D gene. Germline lookup yields CDR1 KGHDR and CDR2 SFDVKD. Trimming took off 12 bases at V and 6 bases at J, with 10 bases between the two ends. The CDR3 has 10 residues.

The chain links TRBV15 to TRBJ2-7; tentatively, D is TRBD2 (6 bases). The CDR3 extends over 15 amino acids. The V end lost 3 bases, the J end lost 0 bases, and 12 bases lay between the germline ends. CDR1 LNHNV and CDR2 YYDKDF come from the germline V gene (reference sequence). CDR3 residues: CATSRASGLSYEQYF. DNA of the CDR3: TGTGCCACCAGCAGGGCCTCGGGACTCTCCTACGAGCAGTACTTC.

This chain links TRBV2 with TRBJ1-2; 10 nucleotides match TRBD1. The germline gives CDR1 SNHLY, CDR2 FYNNEI. With 5 bases clipped from V and 8 bases from J, the junction kept 17 bases outside the gene matches. This CDR3 has 17 amino acids. The CDR3 nucleotides are TGTGCCAGCAGTTTTAGGCTGCGGGACAGGGGCTTCGGGGGCTACACCTTC. Amino acid sequence: CASSFRLRDRGFGGYTF.

This rearrangement joins TRBV7-2 to TRBJ2-1, with 9 nucleotides matching TRBD2. The V and J ends lost 3 bases and 7 bases, in that order; junction bases with no gene match: 10. CDR3 length equals 16 residues. The germline V gene has CDR1 SGHTA and CDR2 FQGNSA. The CDR3 spells CASSLGLAGTENEQFF. As DNA, the CDR3 is TGTGCCAGCAGCTTGGGTCTAGCGGGAACGGAGAATGAGCAGTTCTTC. The variable domain in full, completed from reference TRBV7-2 and TRBJ2-1, reads GAGVSQSPSNKVTEKGKDVELRCDPISGHTALYWYRQSLGQGLEFLIYFQGNSAPDKSGLPSDRFSAERTGGSVSTLTIQRTQQEDSAVYLCASSLGLAGTENEQFFGPGTRLTVL.

The gene calls are TRBV7-3 and TRBJ1-5, with TRBD1 matching over 7 bases. The CDR3 totals 19 residues. Germline values: CDR1 SGHTA, CDR2 FQGTGA. V dropped 5 bases and J dropped 1; count of bases not matched to a gene: 17. CDR3 region: CASSRGGRDRQRSNQPQHF. The CDR3, as DNA: TGTGCCAGCAGCCGGGGGGGGCGGGACAGACAACGCAGCAATCAGCCCCAGCATTTT.

In this sample, this clonotype turned up many times. The V call is TRBV7-9, the J call TRBJ1-2, with 7 bases matching TRBD1. Trimming at V came to 1 base and at J to 4 bases, leaving 3 bases not matched to a gene. Germline CDR1 SEHNR, CDR2 FQNEAQ (reference sequence). The CDR3 sequence is 14 residues long. The CDR3 region is CASSLGDRIYGYTF. The CDR3 DNA is TGTGCCAGCAGCTTAGGGGACAGAATCTATGGCTACACCTTC.

At least ten counts were recorded for this clonotype. The rearrangement uses TRBV19 and TRBJ1-5; a weak D match, TRBD1 (5 bases). V shed 5 bases and J shed 2 bases, with 16 bases lying between them. The germline CDR1 and CDR2 sequences are LNHDA and SQIVND (reference sequence). This CDR3 comprises 16 residues. CDR3 coding DNA: TGTGCCAGTAGTTCTCAGAGGGGAGGGCGCAATCAGCCCCAGCATTTT. Amino acid sequence: CASSSQRGGRNQPQHF.

The gene calls are TRBV10-3 and TRBJ1-1, with D hard to call. CDR1 ENHRY and CDR2 SYGVKD come from the germline V gene. V lost 2 bases to trimming and J lost 3 bases, with 7 bases between them. This CDR3 region has 13 residues. CDR3 amino acids: CAISELAHTEAFF. In DNA, the CDR3 is TGTGCCATCAGTGAGCTCGCCCACACTGAAGCTTTCTTT.

This clonotype came up many times. The chain has TRBV24-1 and TRBJ2-2; TRBD1 matches at 7 bases. The J segment lost 6 bases and the V segment lost 2 bases, leaving 5 bases of the junction unmatched. Germline V lookup: CDR1 KGHDR, CDR2 SFDVKD. The CDR3 loop spans 15 amino acids. The DNA for the CDR3 is TGTGCCACCAGTGATTCACGGACAGGCGCCGGGGAGCTGTTTTTT. It codes for CATSDSRTGAGELFF.

The gene calls are TRBV20-1 and TRBJ1-2; TRBD1 might be the D (6 bases). V was pared by 3 bases and J by 8 bases, with 13 bases between. CDR1 is DFQATT and CDR2 is SNEGSKA in the germline V gene (reference sequence). The CDR3 is 12 amino acids. The DNA of the CDR3 is TGCAGTGCTAGTGGGGGCGATTGGGGCTACACCTTC. Its protein is CSASGGDWGYTF.

V is TRBV2 and J is TRBJ2-7, with D tentatively TRBD1 (6 bases). TRBJ2-1 explains the end of the DNA better; the J call may be wrong. The CDR3 consists of 11 residues. The germline V gene encodes CDR1 SNHLY and CDR2 FYNNEI. The CDR3 bases are TGTGCCAACTCACAGGGACCTGAGCAGTTCTTC. Amino acid sequence: CANSQGPEQFF.

V usage is TRBV6-5 and J usage is TRBJ2-7, with D uncertain. Trimming took off 5 bases at V and 4 bases at J, with 15 bases between the two ends. The CDR3 totals 14 residues. Per germline, CDR1 MNHEY and CDR2 SVGAGI. CDR3 in DNA: TGTGCCAGCAGTCCCGACTGGACCGGATACGAGCAGTACTTC. Amino acids: CASSPDWTGYEQYF.

This clonotype was detected ten times or more. This chain connects TRBV2 to TRBJ2-2; TRBD2 agrees at 11 bases. The CDR3 is 14 residues long. The V segment lost 4 bases and the J segment 6 bases; nucleotides outside the gene matches: 1. Per the germline V gene, CDR1 is SNHLY and CDR2 is FYNNEI. CDR3: CASSVLAGAGELFF. In DNA form, the CDR3 reads TGTGCCAGCAGTGTACTAGCGGGAGCCGGGGAGCTGTTTTTT.

Details on this clonotype: A junction end diverges from the germline sequence, so it may reflect a read error. V usage is TRBV7-9 and J usage is TRBJ2-7; D may match TRBD1 or TRBD2 (6 bases each). Germline values: CDR1 SEHNR, CDR2 FQNEAQ (reference sequence). The CDR3 covers 15 residues. The CDR3 DNA sequence: TGCGCCAGCAGTCATTCGAGGGGGAGGCCCTACGAGCAGTACTTC. Amino acids: CASSHSRGRPYEQYF.

The CDR3 protein is CASSLRDGANYGYTF. CDR3 sequence (DNA): TGTGCCAGCAGCTTAAGGGACGGGGCTAACTATGGCTACACCTTC. This chain joins TRBV7-3 and TRBJ1-2; the D gene is possibly TRBD1 (5 bases). V lost 1 base and J lost 0, with 9 bases in between. The germline gives CDR1 SGHTA, CDR2 FQGTGA. The CDR3 is made up of 15 amino acids.

Comment on this clonotype: This clone may be a read error of a much larger clone one base away. This chain connects TRBV10-3 to TRBJ2-7, with D hard to call. CDR3 length equals 12 residues. V was clipped by 4 bases and J by 4 bases, with 8 bases between them. Germline CDR1 ENHRY, CDR2 SYGVKD. The CDR3 loop is CAISAEPYEQYF. The CDR3 DNA follows: TGTGCCATCAGTGCGGAGCCGTACGAGCAGTACTTC.

The rearrangement uses TRBV4-3 and TRBJ2-5; D unclear. V was pared by 1 base and J by 1 base, with 10 bases between. Germline loops: CDR1 LGHNA, CDR2 YSLEER. The CDR3 is 15 residues long. CDR3 sequence: CASSQGVTSQETQYF. The CDR3 DNA follows: TGCGCCAGCAGCCAAGGAGTGACCTCCCAAGAGACCCAGTACTTC.

Concerning this clonotype itself: Its ends do not fully match the called genes, so a read error is possible. The V call is TRBV9, the J call TRBJ1-2; TRBD1 might be the D (5 bases). CDR3 length equals 13 residues. From germline, CDR1 is SGDLS and CDR2 YYNGEE. The CDR3 DNA reads as TGTGCCAGCAGTAAAAGCGGGGGGTATGGCTGCACCTTC. This codes for CASSKSGGYGCTF.